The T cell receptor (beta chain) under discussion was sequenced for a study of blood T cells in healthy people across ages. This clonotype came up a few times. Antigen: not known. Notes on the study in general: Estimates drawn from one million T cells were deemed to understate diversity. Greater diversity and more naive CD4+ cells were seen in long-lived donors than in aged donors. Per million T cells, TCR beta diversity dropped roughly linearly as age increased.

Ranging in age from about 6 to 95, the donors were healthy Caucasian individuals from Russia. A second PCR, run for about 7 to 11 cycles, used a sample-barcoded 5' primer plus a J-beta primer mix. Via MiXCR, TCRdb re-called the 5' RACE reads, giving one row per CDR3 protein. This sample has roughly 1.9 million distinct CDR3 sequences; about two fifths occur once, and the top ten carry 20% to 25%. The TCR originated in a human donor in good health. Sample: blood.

The CDR3 sequence: CATSPTGSEGCGYTF. The CDR3, as DNA: TGTGCCACCAGCCCGACAGGGTCTGAGGGCTGTGGCTACACCTTC. This chain connects TRBV15 to TRBJ1-2; 7 positions agree with TRBD1. V shed 5 bases, J shed 7 bases, and the junction held 13 bases outside the gene matches. CDR1 and CDR2 (germline): LNHNV, YYDKDF (reference sequence). The CDR3 totals 15 residues. Full variable domain (remainder filled in from reference TRBV15 and TRBJ1-2): DAMVIQNPRYQVTQFGKPVTLSCSQTLNHNVMYWYQQKSSQAPKLLFHYYDKDFNNEADTPDNFQSRRPNTSFCFLDIRSPGLGDTAMYLCATSPTGSEGCGYTFGSGTRLTVV.